This T cell receptor (beta chain) originates from a study of T cells in Graves' hyperthyroidism and ophthalmopathy. Amplification targeted TCR beta CDR3 regions from RNA transcripts. With the HTBI primer set, the TCR CDR3 went through a first round of RT-PCR. One entry per CDR3 protein, called by TCRdb with MiXCR from the multiplex PCR reads. The sample lists approximately 370,000 distinct CDR3 sequences, 14% to 15% occurring once. Germline values: CDR1 SGDLS, CDR2 YYNGEE. The trim removed 2 bases at V and 1 base at J, leaving 4 bases unmatched. The CDR3 consists of 15 residues. V usage is TRBV9 and J usage is TRBJ2-3; 7 nucleotides agree with TRBD2. Specimen: blood. The receptor's source is a woman in her 30s with Graves' hyperthyroidism. CDR3 sequence: CASSVSGTRTDTQYF. DNA of the CDR3: TGTGCCAGCAGCGTGAGCGGGACCCGCACAGATACGCAGTATTTT.